What follows are 16 T cell receptor beta chains derived from one specimen sequenced in a study of blood T cells in healthy people across ages. Then a second PCR, running roughly 7 to 11 cycles, was carried out with a sample-barcoded 5' primer and a J-beta primer mix. TCRdb reprocessed the 5' RACE reads with MiXCR, giving one entry per CDR3 protein. The sample consists of about 800,000 distinct CDR3 sequences, 20% to 25% of them appearing once. This same sample was also part of a study on T cells of mothers and their children.

The sequenced sample was blood. These receptors came from a boy younger than 18 in good health.

This clonotype has just a few counts. The genes are TRBV6-5 and TRBJ1-1; D call uncertain. Germline V gene sequence: CDR1 MNHEY, CDR2 SVGAGI. The CDR3 spans 15 residues. V gave up 0 bases and J gave up 1 base, with 9 bases separating them. CDR3 in amino acids: CASSYSTTGNTEAFF. CDR3 DNA sequence: TGTGCCAGCAGTTACTCTACGACGGGGAACACTGAAGCTTTCTTT.

This clonotype came up a few times. V is TRBV7-3 and J is TRBJ2-5; no firm D call. Trimming took 4 bases from V and 4 from J, leaving 10 bases between them. The V gene's germline CDR1 is SGHTA and CDR2 FQGTGA. The CDR3 contains 13 residues. The CDR3 region is CASSSSVGETQYF. The CDR3 DNA reads as TGTGCCAGCAGCTCTTCCGTGGGAGAGACCCAGTACTTC.

The chain is built from TRBV6-4 and TRBJ1-1; 9 bases match TRBD1. The germline V gene encodes CDR1 MRHNA and CDR2 SNTAGT. With V trimmed by 2 bases and J by 0 bases, 4 bases remained unmatched. The CDR3 consists of 16 residues. CDR3 region: CASSDTGTGLNTEAFF. CDR3 in DNA: TGTGCCAGCAGTGACACCGGGACAGGGCTGAACACTGAAGCTTTCTTT.

This clonotype was observed a handful of times. This sequence joins TRBV6-6 and TRBJ1-2; D is undetermined. The V and J ends lost 4 bases and 1 base respectively, with 16 bases between them. The V gene's germline CDR1 is MNHNY and CDR2 SVGAGI (reference sequence). This CDR3 is built from 16 residues. The CDR3 DNA follows: TGTGCCAGCAGTTCCCTCCTTACAATCGGTAACTATGGCTACACCTTC. It specifies CASSSLLTIGNYGYTF.

The chain links TRBV6-5 to TRBJ2-7; the match to TRBD1 covers 7 bases. The CDR3 runs 15 residues. The ends lost 3 bases at V and 4 bases at J; junction bases unmatched: 9. Germline CDR1 and CDR2: MNHEY and SVGAGI. The CDR3 coding sequence is TGTGCCAGCAGTTATACGGGACAGTGGGGGTACGAGCAGTACTTC. Translating it yields CASSYTGQWGYEQYF.

The V call is TRBV3-1, the J call TRBJ1-2; D remains ambiguous. The CDR3 sequence is 13 residues long. V gave up 5 bases and J gave up 8 bases, with 15 bases separating them. Germline assignment: CDR1 LGHDT and CDR2 YNNKEL (reference sequence). The CDR3 protein is CASSFGHFKGYTF. In DNA, the CDR3 is TGTGCCAGCAGCTTTGGTCACTTCAAAGGCTACACCTTC.

The CDR3 coding sequence is TGTGCCAGCAGTTTGGTGGCTACCACTGCAGATACGCAGTATTTT. Its protein is CASSLVATTADTQYF. This chain uses TRBV28 with TRBJ2-3; D ambiguous. This CDR3 has 15 amino acids. Trimming took off 3 bases at V and 4 bases at J, with 14 bases between the two ends. CDR1 and CDR2 (germline): MDHEN, SYDVKM.

This clonotype is a singleton in its sample. The genes are TRBV6-6 and TRBJ1-1, with 8 bases fitting TRBD1. The V gene's germline CDR1 is MNHNY and CDR2 SVGAGI (reference sequence). V trimming: 6 bases; J trimming: 4 bases; junction bases outside the gene matches: 4. The CDR3 spans 13 residues. The CDR3, as DNA: TGTGCCAGCAGGTCAACAGGGGGCACTGAAGCTTTCTTT. Its protein product is CASRSTGGTEAFF.

The CDR3 bases are TGTGCCAGCAGCCGAACAGGAGGCAACACAGATACGCAGTATTTT. Translating it yields CASSRTGGNTDTQYF. The V call is TRBV7-2, the J call TRBJ2-3; D possibly matches TRBD1 or TRBD2 (5 bases each). CDR3 size: 15 residues. Looked up from germline, CDR1 is SGHTA and CDR2 is FQGNSA. V was trimmed by 5 bases and J by 2 bases, leaving 14 bases between them.

This chain joins TRBV5-1 and TRBJ2-5; D uncertain. Per germline, CDR1 SGHRS and CDR2 YFSETQ. Trimming took off 4 bases at V and 5 bases at J, with 12 bases between the two ends. CDR3 length: 13 residues. Here the CDR3 reads CASSDRARETQYF. The DNA for the CDR3 is TGCGCCAGCAGCGACCGGGCGCGGGAGACCCAGTACTTC. Full variable domain (outside the CDR3, taken from reference TRBV5-1 and TRBJ2-5): KAGVTQTPRYLIKTRGQQVTLSCSPISGHRSVSWYQQTPGQGLQFLFEYFSETQRNKGNFPGRFSGRQFSNSRSEMNVSTLELGDSALYLCASSDRARETQYFGPGTRLLVL.

The V and J genes are TRBV6-2 or TRBV6-3 and TRBJ2-3; a weak D match, TRBD1 (6 bases). V was cut by 2 bases and J by 6 bases, with 12 bases left in between. The CDR3 is 14 residues long. In germline, CDR1 is MNHEY, CDR2 SVGEGT. The CDR3 DNA follows: TGTGCCAGCAGTTACCAGGGGTTGTCTGATACGCAGTATTTT. Amino acid sequence: CASSYQGLSDTQYF.

The DNA for the CDR3 is TGTGCCAGCAGTTCCCCGACAGGGGCTAGCAATCAGCCCCAGCATTTT. Its protein product is CASSSPTGASNQPQHF. The chain links TRBV6-2 or TRBV6-3 to TRBJ1-5; TRBD1 matches at 8 bases. This CDR3 is 16 amino acids long. Germline V gives CDR1 MNHEY, CDR2 SVGEGT. V lost 4 bases to trimming and J lost 0 bases; unmatched junction nucleotides: 5.

This clonotype was counted a single time. The V and J genes are TRBV5-5 and TRBJ2-5, with TRBD2 identical over 9 bases. With the DNA end fitting TRBJ2-7 better, the J assignment may be wrong. The CDR3 loop spans 16 amino acids. Germline CDR1 and CDR2: SGHKS and YYEKEE (reference sequence). CDR3 loop: CASSLGLAALYYEQYF. In DNA form, the CDR3 reads TGTGCCAGCAGCTTGGGACTAGCGGCTCTCTACTACGAGCAGTACTTC.

The J gene is TRBJ1-5, the V gene TRBV10-3; 7 nucleotides match TRBD1. CDR1 is ENHRY, CDR2 SYGVKD, per germline. The V segment lost 2 bases and the J segment 0 bases; nucleotides outside the gene matches: 4. This CDR3 has 16 amino acids. CDR3 sequence: CAISERTGISNQPQHF. In nucleotides, the CDR3 is TGTGCCATCAGTGAGAGGACAGGAATTAGCAATCAGCCCCAGCATTTT.

This clonotype was counted between two and nine times. The V call is TRBV6-2 or TRBV6-3, the J call TRBJ2-5; D possibly corresponds to TRBD2 (6 bases). V was cut by 0 bases and J by 4 bases, with 15 bases left in between. CDR1 and CDR2 from the germline V gene are MNHEY and SVGEGT. The CDR3 has 16 amino acids. The DNA of the CDR3 is TGTGCCAGCAGTTACTCCGGCGGGGCCTTGGGAGAGACCCAGTACTTC. Its translation is CASSYSGGALGETQYF.

The chain links TRBV7-6 to TRBJ2-1, with D perhaps TRBD1 (6 bases). Germline V gene sequence: CDR1 SGHVS, CDR2 FNYEAQ. V dropped 1 base and J dropped 4 bases, with 17 bases sitting between them. The CDR3 runs 17 residues. CDR3 sequence reads: CASSLVVGDIIYNEQFF. CDR3 nucleotides: TGTGCCAGCAGCTTAGTCGTGGGGGACATAATTTACAATGAGCAGTTCTTC.